The sample holds a few counts of the clone carrying this T cell receptor beta chain. Its antigen is not known. Germline V gene lookup returns CDR1 SGHRS and CDR2 YFSETQ. This CDR3 has 15 residues. Germline trimming cut 2 bases from V and 2 bases from J; bases unmatched to any gene: 7. This sample is drawn from a study of beta chain features in type 1 diabetes. Study background: Across every sample, 107,917,701 sorted cells were examined in total. General observations from the study: Shorter TCRB CDR3s, moderately but significantly so, marked every one of the four CD4+ subsets in Type 1 diabetes patients. Still unanswered here is whether HLA type influences TCRB rearrangement.

cDNA synthesis used the whole RNA isolate, giving expressed TCRB sequences. The protocol was immunoSEQ multiplex PCR, while the TCRdb copy is restricted to in-frame clones and leaves out a portion. The data contain around 250,000 clones, about 20% of them singletons. The chain employs TRBV5-1 and TRBJ2-7, with 7 bases fitting TRBD1. The receptor was derived from a woman aged 40 to 49 with type 1 diabetes. The sequenced material came from naive CD4+ T cells from blood. CDR3 protein: CASSLADRTTYEQYF. CDR3 in DNA: TGCGCCAGCAGCTTAGCGGACAGGACGACCTACGAGCAGTACTTC.